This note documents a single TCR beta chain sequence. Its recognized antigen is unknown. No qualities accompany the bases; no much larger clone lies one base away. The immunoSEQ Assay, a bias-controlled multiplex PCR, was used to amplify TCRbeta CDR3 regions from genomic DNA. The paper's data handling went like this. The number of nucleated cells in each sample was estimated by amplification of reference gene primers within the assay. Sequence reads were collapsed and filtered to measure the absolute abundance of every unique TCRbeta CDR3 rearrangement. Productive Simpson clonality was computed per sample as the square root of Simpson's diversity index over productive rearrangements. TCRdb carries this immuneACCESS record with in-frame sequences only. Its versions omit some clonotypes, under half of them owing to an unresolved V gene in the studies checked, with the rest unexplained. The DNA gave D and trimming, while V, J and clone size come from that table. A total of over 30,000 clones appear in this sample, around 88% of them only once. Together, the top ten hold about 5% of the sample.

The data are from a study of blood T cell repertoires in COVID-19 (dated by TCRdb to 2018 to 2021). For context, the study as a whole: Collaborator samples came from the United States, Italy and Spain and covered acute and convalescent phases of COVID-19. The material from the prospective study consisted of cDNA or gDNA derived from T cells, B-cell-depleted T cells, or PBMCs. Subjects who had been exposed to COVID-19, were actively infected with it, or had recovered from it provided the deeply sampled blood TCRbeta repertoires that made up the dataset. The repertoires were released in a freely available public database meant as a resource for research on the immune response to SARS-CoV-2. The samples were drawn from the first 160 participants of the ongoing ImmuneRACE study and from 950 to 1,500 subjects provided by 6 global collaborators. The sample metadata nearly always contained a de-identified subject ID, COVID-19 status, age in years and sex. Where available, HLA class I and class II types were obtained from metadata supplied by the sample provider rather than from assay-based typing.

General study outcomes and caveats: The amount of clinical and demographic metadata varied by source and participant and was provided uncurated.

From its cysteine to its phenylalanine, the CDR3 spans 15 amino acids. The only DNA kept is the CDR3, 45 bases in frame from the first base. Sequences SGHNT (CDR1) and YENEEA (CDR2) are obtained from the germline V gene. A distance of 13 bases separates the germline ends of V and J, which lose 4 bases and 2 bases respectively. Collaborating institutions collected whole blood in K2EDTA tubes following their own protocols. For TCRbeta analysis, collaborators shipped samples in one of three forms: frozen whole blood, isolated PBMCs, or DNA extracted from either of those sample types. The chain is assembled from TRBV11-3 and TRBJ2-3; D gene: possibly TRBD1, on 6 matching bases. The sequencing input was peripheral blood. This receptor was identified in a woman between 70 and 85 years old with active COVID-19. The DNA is TGTGCCAGCAGCTCTAGGGACACTTACACAGATACGCAGTATTTT. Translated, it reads CASSSRDTYTDTQYF.